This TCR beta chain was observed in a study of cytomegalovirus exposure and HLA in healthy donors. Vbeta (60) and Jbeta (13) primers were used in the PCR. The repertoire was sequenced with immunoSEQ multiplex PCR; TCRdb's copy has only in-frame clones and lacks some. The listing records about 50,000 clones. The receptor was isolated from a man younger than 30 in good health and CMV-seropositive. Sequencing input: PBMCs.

The CDR3 DNA sequence: TGTGCCAGCAGCAGGACTAGCGAGGGTGAGCAGTTCTTC. Amino acids: CASSRTSEGEQFF. The chain couples TRBV11-3 to TRBJ2-1; TRBD2 aligns across 9 bases. After removal of 5 bases from V and 9 bases from J, the junction contained 5 bases not matched to a gene. Per germline, CDR1 SGHNT and CDR2 YENEEA. CDR3 size: 13 residues.